This T cell receptor beta chain was captured by sequencing in a study of esophageal squamous cell carcinoma under preoperative chemotherapy. Background on the study: Both tumor-infiltrating lymphocytes and peripheral blood T cells had their TCR repertoires profiled.

TCRdb independently ran MiXCR on the PCR reads; one entry per CDR3 protein. The sample shows about 30,000 distinct CDR3 sequences, about half of them seen only once. Time point in this sample: before preoperative PTX-NDP chemotherapy. Preoperative chemotherapy with paclitaxel-nedaplatin was given to patients before surgery. The TCR originated in a human donor with esophageal squamous cell carcinoma. The donor label of this sample is uncertain. This material was obtained from a patient given preoperative chemotherapy.

The CDR3 loop reads CASSLAVGAKKTQYF. DNA of the CDR3: TGTGCCAGCAGCTTAGCTGTGGGTGCCAAAAAGACCCAGTACTTC. The rearrangement joins TRBV7-6 to TRBJ2-5, with unresolved D. Germline V CDR1 and CDR2: SGHVS, FNYEAQ. The CDR3 is made up of 15 amino acids. Trimming left V 0 bases short and J 6 bases short, with 14 bases between.